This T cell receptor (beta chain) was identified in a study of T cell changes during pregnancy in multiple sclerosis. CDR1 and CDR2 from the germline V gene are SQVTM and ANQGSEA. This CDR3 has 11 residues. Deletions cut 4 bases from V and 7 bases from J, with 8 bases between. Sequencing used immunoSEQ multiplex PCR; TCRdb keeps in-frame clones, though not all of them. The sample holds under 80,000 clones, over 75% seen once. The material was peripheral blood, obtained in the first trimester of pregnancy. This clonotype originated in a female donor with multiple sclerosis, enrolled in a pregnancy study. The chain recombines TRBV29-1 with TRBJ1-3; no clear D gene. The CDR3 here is CSVVRENTIYF. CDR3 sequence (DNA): TGCAGCGTTGTAAGGGAGAACACCATATATTTT. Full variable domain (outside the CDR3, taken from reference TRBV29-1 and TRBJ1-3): SAVISQKPSRDICQRGTSLTIQCQVDSQVTMMFWYRQQPGQSLTLIATANQGSEATYESGFVIDKFPISRPNLTFSTLTVSNMSPEDSSIYLCSVVRENTIYFGEGSWLTVV.